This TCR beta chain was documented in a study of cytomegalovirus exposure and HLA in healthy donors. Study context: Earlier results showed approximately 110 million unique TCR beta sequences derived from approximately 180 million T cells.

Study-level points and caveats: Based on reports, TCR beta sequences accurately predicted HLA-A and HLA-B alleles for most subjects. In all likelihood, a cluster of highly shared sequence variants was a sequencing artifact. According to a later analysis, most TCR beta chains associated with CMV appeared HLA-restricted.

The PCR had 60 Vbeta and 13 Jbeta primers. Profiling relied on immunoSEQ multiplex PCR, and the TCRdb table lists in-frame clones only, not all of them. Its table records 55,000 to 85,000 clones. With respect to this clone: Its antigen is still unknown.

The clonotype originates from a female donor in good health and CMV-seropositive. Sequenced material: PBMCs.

CDR3 loop: CASSYQGDPSYEQYF. CDR3 DNA: TGTGCCAGCAGCTACCAGGGGGACCCCTCCTACGAGCAGTACTTC. V is TRBV5-6 and J is TRBJ2-7, with TRBD1 matching over 7 bases. From germline, CDR1 is SGHDT and CDR2 YYEEEE. With 3 bases clipped from V and 0 bases from J, the junction kept 6 bases outside the gene matches. This CDR3 contains 15 residues.